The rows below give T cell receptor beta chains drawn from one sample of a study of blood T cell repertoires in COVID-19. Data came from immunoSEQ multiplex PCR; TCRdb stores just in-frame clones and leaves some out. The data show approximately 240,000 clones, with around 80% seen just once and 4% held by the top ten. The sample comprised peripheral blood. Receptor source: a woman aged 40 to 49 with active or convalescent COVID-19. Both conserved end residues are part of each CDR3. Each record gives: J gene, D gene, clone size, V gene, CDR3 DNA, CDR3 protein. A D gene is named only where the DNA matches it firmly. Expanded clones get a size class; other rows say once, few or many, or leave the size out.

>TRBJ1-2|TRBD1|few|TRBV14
TGTGCCAGCAGCCGGGAGGGACAGGGACTAAGGAATGGCTACACCTTC
CASSREGQGLRNGYTF
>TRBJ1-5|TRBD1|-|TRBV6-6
TGTGCCAGCAGTAAACATTCGACAGGGGCGAATCAGCCCCAGCATTTT
CASSKHSTGANQPQHF
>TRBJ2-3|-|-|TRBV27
TGTGCCAGCAGTCCCGTCTATCATACGCAGTATTTT
CASSPVYHTQYF
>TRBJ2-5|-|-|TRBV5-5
TGTGCCAGCAGCTCAACTGTACGGGGGTCCGGTGAGACCCAGTACTTC
CASSSTVRGSGETQYF
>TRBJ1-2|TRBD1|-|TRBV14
TGTGCCAGCAGCCAAGGGACCGGACAGGGCTATGGCTACACCTTC
CASSQGTGQGYGYTF
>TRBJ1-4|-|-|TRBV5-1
TGCGCCAGCAGCTTGGGGGCAAAAGGGAGTGAAAAACTGTTTTTT
CASSLGAKGSEKLFF
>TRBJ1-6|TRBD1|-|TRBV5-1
TGCGCCAGCAGCCCGGGACAGCTTAGGTCCTATAATTCACCCCTCCACTTT
CASSPGQLRSYNSPLHF
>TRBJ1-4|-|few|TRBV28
TGTGCCAGCAAGGAGGGACTCGGAACTAATGAAAAACTGTTTTTT
CASKEGLGTNEKLFF
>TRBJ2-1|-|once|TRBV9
TGTGCCAGCAGCGTAGGGGAGCTCTCCTACAATGAGCAGTTCTTC
CASSVGELSYNEQFF
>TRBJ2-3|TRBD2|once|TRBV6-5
TGTGCCAGCAGTTCCAGCGGGGTCGAGGTAGATACGCAGTATTTT
CASSSSGVEVDTQYF
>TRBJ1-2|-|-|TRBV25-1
TGTGCCAGCAGTGGCTTCAGGGGAGACAATGGCTACACCTTC
CASSGFRGDNGYTF
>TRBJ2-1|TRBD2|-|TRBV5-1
TGCGCCAGCAGCTCGGAGGGGTCGCTAGCGGGGGTCTACAATGAGCAGTTCTTC
CASSSEGSLAGVYNEQFF
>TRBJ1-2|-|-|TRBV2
TGTGCCAGCAGTGACGTTTCTAACTATGGCTACACCTTC
CASSDVSNYGYTF
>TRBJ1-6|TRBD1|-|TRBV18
TGTGCCAGCTCACTGGGGACAGGGGGCATTGATTCACCCCTCCACTTT
CASSLGTGGIDSPLHF
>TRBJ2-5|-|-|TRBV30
TGTGCCTGGAACGAGCTTAACCCGGGGGAGACCCAGTACTTC
CAWNELNPGETQYF
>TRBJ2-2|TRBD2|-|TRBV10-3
TGTGCCATCAGGAAGGGACTAGCGGGGGTCCCCCGGGGCGGGGAGCTGTTTTTT
CAIRKGLAGVPRGGELFF
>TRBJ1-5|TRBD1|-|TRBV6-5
TGTGCCAGCAGCGGACAGGGGCAAAATCAGCCCCAGCATTTT
CASSGQGQNQPQHF
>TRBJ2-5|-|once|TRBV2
TGTGCCAGCAGCCGCGGGGCAGGCCTCCGCCCCGAGACCCAGTACTTC
CASSRGAGLRPETQYF
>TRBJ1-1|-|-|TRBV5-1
TGCGCCAGCAGCTTGGGGGCCCGGGGTGGGAACACTGAAGCTTTCTTT
CASSLGARGGNTEAFF
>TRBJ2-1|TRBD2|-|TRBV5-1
TGCGCCAGCAGCCAGGGACTAGCGGGGGGGAATGAGCAGTTCTTC
CASSQGLAGGNEQFF
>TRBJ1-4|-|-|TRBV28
TGTGCCAGCAGTTCAACGAAACCGGGTCATGAAAAACTGTTTTTT
CASSSTKPGHEKLFF
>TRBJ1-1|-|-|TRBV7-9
TGTGCCAGCAGCTCCAGATCGAACACTGAAGCTTTCTTT
CASSSRSNTEAFF
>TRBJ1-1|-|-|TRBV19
TGTGCCAGTAGCCTAGCGGGGTCGCTGAACACTGAAGCTTTCTTT
CASSLAGSLNTEAFF
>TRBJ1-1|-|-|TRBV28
TGTGCCAGCGGCAGGGGTAGGAACACTGAAGCTTTCTTT
CASGRGRNTEAFF
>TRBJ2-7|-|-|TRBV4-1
TGCGCCAGCAGCCAAGCTCCGACAGCACTCTCCTACGAGCAGTACTTC
CASSQAPTALSYEQYF
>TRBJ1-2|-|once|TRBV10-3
TGTGCCATCAGTGAGTCGAGGGAACCTGGCTACACCTTC
CAISESREPGYTF
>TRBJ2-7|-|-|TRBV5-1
TGCGCCAGCAGCTCAAGACTAGTCGACGAGCAGTACTTC
CASSSRLVDEQYF